A single sample gave rise to the 3 T cell receptor beta chains below, sequenced in a study of blood T cell repertoires in COVID-19. Libraries were prepared by immunoSEQ multiplex PCR; TCRdb keeps only in-frame clonotypes and omits some of them. The repertoire holds some 200,000 clones, with approximately 84% as singletons. Sequenced material: peripheral blood. Source of these receptors: a man over 45 with acute or convalescent COVID-19.

This chain joins TRBV7-2 and TRBJ1-6, with 9 bases aligning to TRBD1. The CDR3 has 15 amino acids. Germline CDR1 is SGHTA and CDR2 is FQGNSA. With V trimmed by 0 bases and J by 13 bases, 7 bases remained unmatched. Written as DNA, the CDR3 is TGTGCCAGCAGCTTAGCGGGACAGGGTCAGGGGCCCCTCCACTTT. Its protein product is CASSLAGQGQGPLHF.

V is TRBV29-1 and J is TRBJ1-2; D remains unclear. The CDR3 spans 14 residues. Per the germline V gene, CDR1 is SQVTM and CDR2 is ANQGSEA. Deletions cut 4 bases from V and 9 bases from J, with 21 bases between. The CDR3 DNA follows: TGCAGCGTTGGCAGATACTCCGGGATCTTGAGCTACACCTTC. The encoded protein is CSVGRYSGILSYTF.

This clone was seen only once. The gene calls are TRBV18 and TRBJ1-4; D unresolved. The germline V and J ends were trimmed by 2 bases and 7 bases, with 11 bases remaining between them. Germline CDR1 reads KGHSH; CDR2 reads LQKENI. This CDR3 has 14 residues. The CDR3 DNA sequence: TGTGCCAGCTCACCATCTGGGCAAGGTGAAAAACTGTTTTTT. Residues: CASSPSGQGEKLFF.